One and the same sample provided the 9 T cell receptor beta chains below, sequenced in a study of T cell changes during pregnancy in multiple sclerosis. Repertoires were generated with immunoSEQ multiplex PCR, while TCRdb's copy carries only in-frame clones and drops some. The sample records more than 80,000 clones, roughly nine tenths being singletons. The material was PBMCs, obtained in the first trimester of pregnancy. These receptors were taken from a female donor in good health, serving as a control in a pregnancy study. Some clones in this sample may be carry-over from other donors' samples.

This chain connects TRBV4-2 to TRBJ2-1, with 10 positions matching TRBD2. Germline values: CDR1 LGHNA, CDR2 YNFKEQ. Germline trimming cut 4 bases from V and 8 bases from J; bases unmatched to any gene: 8. The CDR3 extends over 15 amino acids. CDR3 residues: CASSPRTSGGDEQFF. In DNA form, the CDR3 reads TGTGCCAGCAGCCCCAGGACTAGCGGAGGCGATGAGCAGTTCTTC.

The rearrangement links TRBV7-2 to TRBJ2-3; 16 nucleotides line up with TRBD2. With V trimmed by 6 bases and J by 3 bases, 9 bases remained unmatched. The germline CDR1 and CDR2 sequences are SGHTA and FQGNSA. CDR3 length: 18 residues. This CDR3 reads CASSLGPGLAGGTDTQYF. DNA for the CDR3: TGTGCCAGCAGTCTTGGCCCGGGACTAGCGGGGGGGACAGATACGCAGTATTTT.

J is TRBJ1-1 and V is TRBV5-4; 7 bases fit TRBD1. The CDR3 runs to 12 residues. Trimming cost V 7 bases and J 8 bases; bases outside gene matches: 8. Germline V lookup: CDR1 SGHNT, CDR2 YYREEE (reference sequence). CDR3 residues: CASGGDSEEAFF. The CDR3 DNA is TGTGCCAGCGGCGGGGACAGTGAAGAAGCTTTCTTT.

The rearrangement links TRBV6-5 to TRBJ2-1, with TRBD1 identical over 7 bases. The V gene end was trimmed by 4 bases and the J gene end by 9 bases; junction bases not matched to a gene: 12. This CDR3 has 15 amino acids. Germline values: CDR1 MNHEY, CDR2 SVGAGI. The CDR3 nucleotides are TGTGCCAGCAGTTCCGAGGACAGGCGTGAGGGTGAGCAGTTCTTC. The encoded protein is CASSSEDRREGEQFF.

This chain connects TRBV10-3 to TRBJ2-3; 7 positions agree with TRBD2. J lost 2 bases, V lost 6 bases, and 5 bases had no gene match. Germline CDR1 reads ENHRY; CDR2 reads SYGVKD. The CDR3 sequence is 14 residues long. The chain's CDR3 is CAIRAGTNTDTQYF. As DNA, the CDR3 is TGTGCCATCAGAGCCGGGACTAACACAGATACGCAGTATTTT.

CDR3 residues: CASRLPGHGNYGYTF. In DNA, the CDR3 is TGCGCCAGCAGGCTGCCCGGACACGGAAACTATGGCTACACCTTC. This chain links TRBV5-1 with TRBJ1-2; D perhaps matches TRBD1 (5 bases). The CDR3 has 15 amino acids. CDR1 and CDR2 (germline): SGHRS, YFSETQ. Trimming cost V 5 bases and J 2 bases, with 16 bases left between them.

This chain connects TRBV29-1 to TRBJ2-2, with a weak D call TRBD2 (5 bases). Germline V gives CDR1 SQVTM, CDR2 ANQGSEA. The V gene lost 5 bases and the J gene lost 4 bases, with 14 bases spanning the gap. The CDR3 is 14 residues long. The CDR3 region is CSVTFGVGTGELFF. The CDR3 DNA follows: TGCAGCGTTACGTTCGGGGTGGGCACCGGGGAGCTGTTTTTT.

As concerns this clone: Other DNA sequences in the sample encode the same CDR3. This chain links TRBV5-6 with TRBJ1-1; D gene unclear. Trimming removed 0 bases at V and 4 bases at J, with 7 bases between. The CDR3 runs 13 residues. Looked up from germline, CDR1 is SGHDT and CDR2 is YYEEEE. The CDR3 region has the DNA TGTGCCAGCAGCTTGGACCGAGCCACTGAAGCTTTCTTT. Encoded protein: CASSLDRATEAFF. Combining the CDR3 with reference TRBV5-6 and TRBJ1-1 gives the whole variable domain DAGVTQSPTHLIKTRGQQVTLRCSPKSGHDTVSWYQQALGQGPQFIFQYYEEEERQRGNFPDRFSGHQFPNYSSELNVNALLLGDSALYLCASSLDRATEAFFGQGTRLTVV.

This clone showed up just once. CDR3 in DNA: TGTGCCAGCAGTTCCCGTAGGGGTGGGGGAGGACAGCCCCAGCATTTT. The encoded protein is CASSSRRGGGGQPQHF. The chain has TRBV6-5 and TRBJ1-5; TRBD1 is a possible D gene (5 bases). The CDR3 contains 16 residues. V shed 4 bases and J shed 7 bases, with 20 bases lying between them. Germline-derived CDR1 and CDR2 are MNHEY and SVGAGI.